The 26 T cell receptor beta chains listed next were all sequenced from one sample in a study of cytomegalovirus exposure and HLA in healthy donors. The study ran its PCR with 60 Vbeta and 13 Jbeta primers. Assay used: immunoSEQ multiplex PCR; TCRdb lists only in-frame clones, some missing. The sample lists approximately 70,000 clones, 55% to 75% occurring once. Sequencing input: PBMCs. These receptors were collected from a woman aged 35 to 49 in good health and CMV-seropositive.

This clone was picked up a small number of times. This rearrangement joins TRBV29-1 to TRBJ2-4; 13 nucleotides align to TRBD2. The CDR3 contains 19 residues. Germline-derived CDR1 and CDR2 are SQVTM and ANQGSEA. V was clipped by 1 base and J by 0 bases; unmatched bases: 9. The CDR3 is CSVEVRLAGGRLAKNIQYF. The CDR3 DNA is TGCAGCGTTGAAGTTAGACTAGCGGGGGGACGACTAGCCAAAAACATTCAGTACTTC.

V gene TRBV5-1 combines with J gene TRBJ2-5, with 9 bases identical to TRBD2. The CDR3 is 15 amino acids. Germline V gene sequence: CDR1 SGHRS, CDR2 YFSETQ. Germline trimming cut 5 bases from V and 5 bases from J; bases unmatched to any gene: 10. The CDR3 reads CASRSGASGAETQYF. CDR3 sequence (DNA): TGCGCCAGCAGGTCCGGGGCTAGCGGGGCGGAGACCCAGTACTTC.

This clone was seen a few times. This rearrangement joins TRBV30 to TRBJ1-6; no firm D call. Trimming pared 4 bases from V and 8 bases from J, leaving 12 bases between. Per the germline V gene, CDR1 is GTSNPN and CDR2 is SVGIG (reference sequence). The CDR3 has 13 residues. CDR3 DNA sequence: TGTGCCTGGAACGGTCGATCCGATTCACCCCTCCACTTT. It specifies CAWNGRSDSPLHF.

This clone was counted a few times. The CDR3 protein is CSVVFWAYGYTF. As DNA, the CDR3 is TGCAGCGTTGTTTTCTGGGCCTATGGCTACACCTTC. The chain recombines TRBV29-1 with TRBJ1-2; unclear D gene. Looked up from germline, CDR1 is SQVTM and CDR2 is ANQGSEA. V was cut by 4 bases and J by 4 bases, with 10 bases left in between. The CDR3 sequence is 12 residues long.

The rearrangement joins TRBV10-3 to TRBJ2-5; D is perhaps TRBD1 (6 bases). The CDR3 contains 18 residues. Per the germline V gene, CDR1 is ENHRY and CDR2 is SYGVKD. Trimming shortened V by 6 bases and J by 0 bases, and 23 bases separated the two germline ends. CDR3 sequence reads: CAISRDFPGQGNQETQYF. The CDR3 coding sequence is TGTGCCATCAGCCGCGACTTTCCGGGACAAGGTAACCAAGAGACCCAGTACTTC.

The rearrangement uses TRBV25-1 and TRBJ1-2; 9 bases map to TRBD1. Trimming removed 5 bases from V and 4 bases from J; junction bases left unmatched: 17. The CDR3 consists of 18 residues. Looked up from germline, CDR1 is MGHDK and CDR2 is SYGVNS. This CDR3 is CASSPDTGGAFMVYGYTF. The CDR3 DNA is TGTGCCAGCAGTCCAGACACAGGGGGCGCATTTATGGTCTATGGCTACACCTTC.

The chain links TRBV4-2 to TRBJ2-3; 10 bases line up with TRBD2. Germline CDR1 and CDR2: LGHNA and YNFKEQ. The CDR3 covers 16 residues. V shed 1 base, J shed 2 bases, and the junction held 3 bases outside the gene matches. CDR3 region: CASSQGTSGTTDTQYF. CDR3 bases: TGTGCCAGCAGCCAAGGGACTAGCGGTACCACAGATACGCAGTATTTT.

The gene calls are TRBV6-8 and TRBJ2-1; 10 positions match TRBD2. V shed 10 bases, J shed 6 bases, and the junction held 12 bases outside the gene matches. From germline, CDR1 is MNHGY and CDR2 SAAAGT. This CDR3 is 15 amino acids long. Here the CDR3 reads CATRRPAGGRNEQFF. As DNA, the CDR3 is TGTGCCACCAGACGCCCAGCGGGGGGGCGCAATGAGCAGTTCTTC.

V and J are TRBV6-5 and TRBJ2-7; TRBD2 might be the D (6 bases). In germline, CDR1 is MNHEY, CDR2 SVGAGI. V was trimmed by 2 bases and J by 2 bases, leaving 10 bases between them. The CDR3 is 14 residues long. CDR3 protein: CASSYRENPYEQYF. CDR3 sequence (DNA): TGTGCCAGCAGTTACCGGGAGAATCCCTACGAGCAGTACTTC.

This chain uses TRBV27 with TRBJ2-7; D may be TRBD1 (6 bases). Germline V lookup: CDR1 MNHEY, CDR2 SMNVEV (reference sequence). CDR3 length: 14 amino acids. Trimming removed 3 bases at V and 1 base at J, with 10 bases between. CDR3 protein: CASSFGTGSYEQYF. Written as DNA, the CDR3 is TGTGCCAGCAGTTTCGGAACAGGGTCCTACGAGCAGTACTTC.

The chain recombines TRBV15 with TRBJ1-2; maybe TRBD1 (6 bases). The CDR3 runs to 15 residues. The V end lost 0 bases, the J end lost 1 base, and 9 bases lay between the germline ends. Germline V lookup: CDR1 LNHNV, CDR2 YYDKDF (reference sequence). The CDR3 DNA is TGTGCCACCAGCAGAGACGGGGGGCTTAACTATGGCTACACCTTC. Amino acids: CATSRDGGLNYGYTF.

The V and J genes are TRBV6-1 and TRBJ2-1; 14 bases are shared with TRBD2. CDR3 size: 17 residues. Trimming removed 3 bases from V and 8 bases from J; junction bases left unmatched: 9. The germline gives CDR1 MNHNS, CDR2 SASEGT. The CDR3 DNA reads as TGTGCCAGCAGTGACCAGCCGGGACTAGCGGGGGAGTATGAGCAGTTCTTC. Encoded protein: CASSDQPGLAGEYEQFF.

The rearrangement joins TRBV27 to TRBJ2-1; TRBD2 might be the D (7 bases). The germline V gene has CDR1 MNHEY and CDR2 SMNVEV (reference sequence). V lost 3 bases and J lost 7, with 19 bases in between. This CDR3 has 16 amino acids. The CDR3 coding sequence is TGTGCCAGCAGTTTGAGTCTGGGGGGGGGCCGGAATGAGCAGTTCTTC. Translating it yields CASSLSLGGGRNEQFF.

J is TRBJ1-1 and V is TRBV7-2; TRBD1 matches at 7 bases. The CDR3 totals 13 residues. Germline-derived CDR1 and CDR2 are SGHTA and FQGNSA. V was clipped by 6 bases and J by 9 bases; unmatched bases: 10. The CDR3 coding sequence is TGTGCCAGCAGAATCACCCCGGGACAGCAAGCTTTCTTT. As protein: CASRITPGQQAFF.

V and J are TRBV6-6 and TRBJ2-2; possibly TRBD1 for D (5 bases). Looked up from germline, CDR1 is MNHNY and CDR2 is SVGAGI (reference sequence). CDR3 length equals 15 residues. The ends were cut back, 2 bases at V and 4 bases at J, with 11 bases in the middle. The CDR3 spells CASSYGQGGTGELFF. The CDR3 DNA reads TGTGCCAGCAGTTACGGGCAGGGCGGCACCGGGGAGCTGTTTTTT.

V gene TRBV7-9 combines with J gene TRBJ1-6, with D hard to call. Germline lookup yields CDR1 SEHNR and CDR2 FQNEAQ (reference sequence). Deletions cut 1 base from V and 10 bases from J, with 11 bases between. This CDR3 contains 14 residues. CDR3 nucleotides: TGTGCCAGCAGCTTAGGAGGACTTGCCTCACCCCTCCACTTT. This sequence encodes CASSLGGLASPLHF.

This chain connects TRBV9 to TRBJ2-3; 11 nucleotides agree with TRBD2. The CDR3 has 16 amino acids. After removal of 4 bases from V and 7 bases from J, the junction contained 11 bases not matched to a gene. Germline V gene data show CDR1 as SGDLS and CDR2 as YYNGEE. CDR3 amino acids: CASSPRVAGGGYTQYF. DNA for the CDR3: TGTGCCAGCAGCCCCAGAGTAGCGGGGGGGGGATATACGCAGTATTTT.

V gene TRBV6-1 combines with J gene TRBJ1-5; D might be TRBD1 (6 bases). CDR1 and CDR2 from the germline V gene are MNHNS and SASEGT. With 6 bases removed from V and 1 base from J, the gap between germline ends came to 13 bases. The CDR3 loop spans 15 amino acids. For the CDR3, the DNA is TGTGCCAGCAGACGGGGACATCTCAGCAATCAGCCCCAGCATTTT. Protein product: CASRRGHLSNQPQHF.

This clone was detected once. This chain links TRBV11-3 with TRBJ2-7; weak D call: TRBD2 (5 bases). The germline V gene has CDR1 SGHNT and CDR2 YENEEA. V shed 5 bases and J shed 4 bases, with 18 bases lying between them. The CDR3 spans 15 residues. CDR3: CASSPRFVGDYEQYF. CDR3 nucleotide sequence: TGTGCCAGCAGCCCGCGATTTGTCGGGGATTACGAGCAGTACTTC.

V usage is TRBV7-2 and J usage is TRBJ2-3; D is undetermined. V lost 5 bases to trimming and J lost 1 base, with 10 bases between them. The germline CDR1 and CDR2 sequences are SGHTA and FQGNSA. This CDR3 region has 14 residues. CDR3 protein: CASSPGRGTDTQYF. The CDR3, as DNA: TGTGCCAGCAGCCCCGGTCGCGGCACAGATACGCAGTATTTT.

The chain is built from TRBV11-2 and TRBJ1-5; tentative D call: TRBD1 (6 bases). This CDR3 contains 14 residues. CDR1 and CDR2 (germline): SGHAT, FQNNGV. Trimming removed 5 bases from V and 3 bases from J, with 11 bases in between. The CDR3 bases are TGTGCCAGCAGCGGGGGACATGTCAATCAGCCCCAGCATTTT. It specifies CASSGGHVNQPQHF.

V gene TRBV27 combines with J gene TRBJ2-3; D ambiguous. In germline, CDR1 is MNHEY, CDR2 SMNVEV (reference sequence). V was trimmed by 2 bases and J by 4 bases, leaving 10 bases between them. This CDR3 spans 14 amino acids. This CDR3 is CASSLDPRADTQYF. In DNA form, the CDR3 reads TGTGCCAGCAGTTTAGACCCCCGGGCAGATACGCAGTATTTT.

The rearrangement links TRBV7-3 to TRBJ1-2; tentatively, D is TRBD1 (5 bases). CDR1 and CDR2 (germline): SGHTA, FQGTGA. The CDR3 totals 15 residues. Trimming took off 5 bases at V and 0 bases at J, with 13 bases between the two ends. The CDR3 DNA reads TGTGCCAGCAGCGACGGGGGGAGGACTAACTATGGCTACACCTTC. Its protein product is CASSDGGRTNYGYTF. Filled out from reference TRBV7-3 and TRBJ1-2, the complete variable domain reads GAGVSQTPSNKVTEKGKYVELRCDPISGHTALYWYRQSLGQGPEFLIYFQGTGAADDSGLPNDRFFAVRPEGSVSTLKIQRTERGDSAVYLCASSDGGRTNYGYTFGSGTRLTVV.

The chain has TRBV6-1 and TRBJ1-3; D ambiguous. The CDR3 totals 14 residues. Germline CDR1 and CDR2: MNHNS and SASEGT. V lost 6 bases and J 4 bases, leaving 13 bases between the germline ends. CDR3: CASRLTRAGNTIYF. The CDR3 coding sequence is TGTGCCAGCAGGTTGACCCGAGCGGGAAACACCATATATTTT.

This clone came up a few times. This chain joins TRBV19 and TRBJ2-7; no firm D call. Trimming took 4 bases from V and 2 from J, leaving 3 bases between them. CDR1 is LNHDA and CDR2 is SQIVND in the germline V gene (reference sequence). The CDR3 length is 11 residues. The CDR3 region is CASSSAYEQYF. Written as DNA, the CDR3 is TGTGCCAGTAGTAGCGCCTACGAGCAGTACTTC.

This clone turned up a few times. The CDR3 is CASSLAGGKSEQFF. CDR3 nucleotide sequence: TGCGCCAGCAGCTTGGCCGGGGGGAAGAGTGAGCAGTTCTTC. V is TRBV5-1 and J is TRBJ2-1; 7 bases map to TRBD2. Germline assignment: CDR1 SGHRS and CDR2 YFSETQ. V lost 0 bases and J lost 9; bases outside the gene matches: 6. The CDR3 runs 14 residues.